Shown below are 7 T cell receptor beta chains from a single sample sequenced in a study of human T cells and chemical hapten exposure. Stated time point: patch test 2, 6 weeks after DPC sensitization. The treatment here: therapeutic diphenylcyclopropenone sensitization with weekly scalp DPC. TCRdb recomputed calls from the RACE reads with MiXCR, one row per CDR3 protein. Found here are about 110,000 distinct CDR3 sequences, roughly a tenth of them singletons; the top ten hold 3.1%. This specimen was whole blood, taken in connection with sensitization to the hapten diphenylcyclopropenone (DPC). These receptors originate from a woman between 40 and 50 years old with alopecia areata. Some clones in this sample may be carry-over from other donors' samples.

In its sample, this clonotype was seen a few times. This sequence joins TRBV30 and TRBJ1-1; D gene uncertain. Germline CDR1 is GTSNPN and CDR2 is SVGIG (reference sequence). CDR3 length equals 16 residues. Trimming stripped 0 bases from V and 0 bases from J, with 14 bases between. The CDR3 coding sequence is TGTGCCTGGAGTGTTAGTGGCAGTTTCATGAACACTGAAGCTTTCTTT. Amino acid sequence: CAWSVSGSFMNTEAFF.

The J gene is TRBJ1-5, the V gene TRBV28; a weak D match, TRBD1 (5 bases). Germline lookup yields CDR1 MDHEN and CDR2 SYDVKM. The CDR3 extends over 13 amino acids. The V and J ends lost 5 bases and 7 bases respectively, with 12 bases between them. In DNA, the CDR3 is TGTGCCAGCAGTCCCCCCGGGGACCAGCCCCAGCATTTT. This sequence encodes CASSPPGDQPQHF.

Many counts were recorded for this clonotype. This sequence joins TRBV20-1 and TRBJ1-2; no firm D call. V was cut by 5 bases and J by 3 bases, with 16 bases left in between. This CDR3 spans 14 amino acids. Germline values: CDR1 DFQATT, CDR2 SNEGSKA (reference sequence). The CDR3 DNA sequence: TGCAGTGCTCTAGACCGGGGTTTTTACTATGGCTACACCTTC. This encodes CSALDRGFYYGYTF.

This clonotype was seen repeatedly, ten times or more. The chain is built from TRBV5-1 and TRBJ2-7; TRBD2 matches 12 bases. This CDR3 has 15 residues. The V and J ends lost 0 bases and 3 bases, in that order; junction bases with no gene match: 1. Looked up from germline, CDR1 is SGHRS and CDR2 is YFSETQ. For the CDR3, the DNA is TGCGCCAGCAGCTTGGGGACTAGCGGGGACTACGAGCAGTACTTC. This translates into CASSLGTSGDYEQYF. Looking up the rest from reference TRBV5-1 and TRBJ2-7 gives the full variable domain: KAGVTQTPRYLIKTRGQQVTLSCSPISGHRSVSWYQQTPGQGLQFLFEYFSETQRNKGNFPGRFSGRQFSNSRSEMNVSTLELGDSALYLCASSLGTSGDYEQYFGPGTRLTVT.

This clonotype was seen more than once but under ten times. At one end, the junction sequence differs from germline, possibly due to a read error. In nucleotides, the CDR3 is TGCGCCAGCAGCCCGGGACAGGGAAGGGAGAACACTGAAGCTTTCTTT. Translation: CASSPGQGRENTEAFF. The rearrangement joins TRBV7-2 to TRBJ1-1; TRBD1 agrees at 9 bases. Germline V CDR1 and CDR2: SGHTA, FQGNSA. The CDR3 runs 16 residues.

This clonotype was seen a few times. The V call is TRBV18, the J call TRBJ2-1; D is unclear. Trimming cost V 4 bases and J 8 bases, with 9 bases left between them. The CDR3 extends over 12 amino acids. Germline CDR1 KGHSH, CDR2 LQKENI. The CDR3 loop is CASSRSPDEQFF. In DNA, the CDR3 is TGTGCCAGCTCACGGTCCCCCGATGAGCAGTTCTTC.

The V call is TRBV7-2, the J call TRBJ2-5; TRBD1 or TRBD2 may be the D gene (5 bases each). The germline V and J ends were trimmed by 7 bases and 5 bases, with 14 bases remaining between them. The CDR3 loop spans 13 amino acids. CDR1 SGHTA and CDR2 FQGNSA come from the germline V gene. CDR3 residues: CASTSGAGETQYF. In DNA, the CDR3 is TGTGCCAGCACCTCTGGGGCGGGTGAGACCCAGTACTTC.